This TCR beta chain was identified in a study of blood T cells in healthy people across ages. With a J-beta primer mix and a sample-barcoded 5' primer, a second PCR ran about 7 to 12 cycles. MiXCR, run by TCRdb on the 5' RACE reads, gives a single entry per CDR3 protein. The table has around 1,900,000 distinct CDR3 sequences, about two fifths seen once. Germline CDR1 reads MNHEY; CDR2 reads SVGAGI. V lost 2 bases, J lost 4 bases, and 17 bases lay in between. This CDR3 contains 16 residues. This clonotype was obtained from a human donor in good health. Sequenced sample: blood. The chain has TRBV6-5 and TRBJ1-1, with D unresolved. The CDR3 DNA is TGTGCCAGCAGTTACGGGTCCGGAGACTGGAGCACTGAAGCTTTCTTT. Translated, it gives CASSYGSGDWSTEAFF.